The 19 T cell receptor beta chains below come from one sample, sequenced in a study of blood T cell repertoires in COVID-19. This table comes from immunoSEQ multiplex PCR, and its TCRdb copy is limited to in-frame clones, with some not included. The data contain 260,000 or so clones, roughly 76% of them singletons. Sequencing was performed on peripheral blood. These receptors came from a woman of 80 years or more with COVID-19, enrolled during active disease.

J is TRBJ1-2 and V is TRBV6-5, with D hard to call. Looked up from germline, CDR1 is MNHEY and CDR2 is SVGAGI. This CDR3 has 14 amino acids. Trimming removed 0 bases from V and 2 bases from J, with 7 bases in between. Written as DNA, the CDR3 is TGTGCCAGCAGTTACTCGAACGAGAACTATGGCTACACCTTC. Translating gives CASSYSNENYGYTF.

This clone was detected a few times. The chain recombines TRBV6-2 or TRBV6-3 with TRBJ1-3; a weak D match, TRBD1 (5 bases). This CDR3 comprises 16 residues. CDR1 and CDR2 from the germline V gene are MNHEY and SVGEGT. Deletions cut 4 bases from V and 3 bases from J, with 16 bases between. The CDR3 is CASSSIGATSGNTIYF. The CDR3 bases are TGTGCCAGCAGTTCGATAGGGGCTACAAGTGGAAACACCATATATTTT.

Concerning this clone: The identical CDR3 is also encoded by other nucleotide sequences in the sample. The chain is built from TRBV18 and TRBJ1-1, with 9 bases fitting TRBD1. Germline V CDR1 and CDR2: KGHSH, LQKENI. V shed 3 bases, J shed 3 bases, and the junction held 2 bases outside the gene matches. The CDR3 is 14 amino acids. CDR3 sequence: CASSPRTGDTEAFF. The CDR3, as DNA: TGTGCCAGCTCACCCCGGACAGGGGACACTGAAGCTTTCTTT.

Comment on this clone: Other nucleotide sequences in the sample specify the same CDR3. The gene calls are TRBV7-9 and TRBJ1-4; D possibly corresponds to TRBD1 (6 bases). Germline assignment: CDR1 SEHNR and CDR2 FQNEAQ (reference sequence). The CDR3 is 14 residues long. The V gene lost 3 bases and the J gene lost 4 bases, with 9 bases spanning the gap. The CDR3 DNA reads as TGTGCCAGCAGCTTCAGGACAGATAATGAAAAACTGTTTTTT. Translating gives CASSFRTDNEKLFF.

This chain connects TRBV28 to TRBJ2-1; D call uncertain. The CDR3 loop spans 11 amino acids. The germline V gene has CDR1 MDHEN and CDR2 SYDVKM. Deletions cut 7 bases from V and 8 bases from J, with 9 bases between. The CDR3 DNA follows: TGTGCCAGCACGAGTCTCCATGAGCAGTTCTTC. This translates into CASTSLHEQFF. Supplemented by reference TRBV28 and TRBJ2-1, the full variable domain reads DVKVTQSSRYLVKRTGEKVFLECVQDMDHENMFWYRQDPGLGLRLIYFSYDVKMKEKGDIPEGYSVSREKKERFSLILESASTNQTSMYLCASTSLHEQFFGPGTRLTVL.

The chain employs TRBV28 and TRBJ1-1, with D perhaps matching TRBD1 (6 bases). The germline gives CDR1 MDHEN, CDR2 SYDVKM. V was cut by 3 bases and J by 1 base, with 9 bases left in between. The CDR3 has 14 residues. CDR3 nucleotides: TGTGCCAGCAGTTTGGGGGCTTCGAACACTGAAGCTTTCTTT. Protein sequence: CASSLGASNTEAFF.

V is TRBV19 and J is TRBJ2-1, with 9 positions matching TRBD1. Germline CDR1 is LNHDA and CDR2 is SQIVND (reference sequence). This CDR3 contains 15 residues. J was trimmed by 7 bases and V by 7 bases; bases with no gene match: 11. CDR3 sequence (DNA): TGTGCCAGTATGGGACCCGACAGGGGGATAAATGAGCAGTTCTTC. This encodes CASMGPDRGINEQFF.

Here the CDR3 reads CASSRSQGTGTGELFF. In nucleotides, the CDR3 is TGTGCCAGCAGCAGGTCACAGGGGACGGGAACCGGGGAGCTGTTTTTT. The chain combines TRBV3-1 (or the pseudogene TRBV3-2) with TRBJ2-2; the match to TRBD1 covers 7 bases. CDR1 is LGHDT, CDR2 YNNKEL, per germline (reference sequence). The trim removed 5 bases at V and 5 bases at J, leaving 11 bases unmatched. The CDR3 covers 16 residues.

The chain combines TRBV9 with TRBJ1-1; D gene uncertain. This CDR3 has 14 residues. Germline CDR1 reads SGDLS; CDR2 reads YYNGEE. V lost 3 bases to trimming and J lost 4 bases, with 13 bases between them. CDR3 nucleotide sequence: TGTGCCAGCAGCGCCGGACTGTACTTCACTGAAGCTTTCTTT. This encodes CASSAGLYFTEAFF.

This clone came up once. Other DNA sequences of this sample code for an identical CDR3. The V call is TRBV20-1, the J call TRBJ1-1, with unresolved D. The CDR3 consists of 11 residues. The germline gives CDR1 DFQATT, CDR2 SNEGSKA (reference sequence). Trimming pared 6 bases from V and 1 base from J, leaving 6 bases between. The CDR3 is CSAGENTEAFF. For the CDR3, the DNA is TGCAGTGCGGGCGAGAACACTGAAGCTTTCTTT.

The genes are TRBV19 and TRBJ2-1; 15 bases are shared with TRBD2. Germline V gene data show CDR1 as LNHDA and CDR2 as SQIVND (reference sequence). The CDR3 covers 16 residues. Trimming at V came to 6 bases and at J to 9 bases, leaving 9 bases not matched to a gene. CDR3 sequence: CASSSIGLAGGSEQFF. The CDR3 DNA reads as TGTGCCAGTAGCAGTATTGGACTAGCGGGAGGGAGTGAGCAGTTCTTC.

The chain links TRBV7-2 to TRBJ1-5, with 7 bases aligning to TRBD1. V shed 5 bases and J 5 bases; nucleotides not matched to a gene: 9. Germline lookup yields CDR1 SGHTA and CDR2 FQGNSA. The CDR3 length is 15 residues. The DNA of the CDR3 is TGTGCCAGCAGCCTCCAACAGGGGATCTATCAGCCCCAGCATTTT. The encoded protein is CASSLQQGIYQPQHF.

This rearrangement joins TRBV30 to TRBJ1-3; weak D call: TRBD1 (5 bases). CDR3 length: 15 residues. V was cut by 4 bases and J by 0 bases, with 13 bases left in between. The germline CDR1 and CDR2 sequences are GTSNPN and SVGIG (reference sequence). In DNA, the CDR3 is TGTGCCTGGACCGCTTTGGGGCGCTCTGGAAACACCATATATTTT. It translates to CAWTALGRSGNTIYF.

The rearrangement links TRBV6-4 to TRBJ2-3; 8 positions match TRBD2. The length of the CDR3 is 17 residues. Trimming took 3 bases from V and 2 from J; bases not matched to a gene: 10. Germline CDR1 and CDR2: MRHNA and SNTAGT. CDR3 residues: CASSERFGGGHTDTQYF. The CDR3 bases are TGTGCCAGCAGTGAACGGTTTGGCGGGGGGCACACAGATACGCAGTATTTT.

The rearrangement joins TRBV23-1 to TRBJ1-1, with D uncertain. TRBV23-1 is an open reading frame, and its role is uncertain. The CDR3 covers 9 residues. V was trimmed by 11 bases and J by 6 bases, leaving 7 bases between them. CDR3 protein: CALGAEAFF. CDR3 coding DNA: TGCGCCCTCGGAGCTGAAGCTTTCTTT.

The chain links TRBV12-5 to TRBJ1-3, with TRBD1 identical over 7 bases. CDR3 length equals 15 residues. Germline loops: CDR1 LGHNT, CDR2 FRNRAP. V trimming: 5 bases; J trimming: 3 bases; junction bases outside the gene matches: 7. CDR3 DNA sequence: TGTGCTAGTGGTCAGGGGACAGCTCTTGGAAACACCATATATTTT. Translation gives CASGQGTALGNTIYF.

V usage is TRBV7-9 and J usage is TRBJ2-7; 9 bases line up with TRBD1. The CDR3 covers 14 residues. V trimming: 1 base; J trimming: 7 bases; junction bases outside the gene matches: 5. In germline, CDR1 is SEHNR, CDR2 FQNEAQ (reference sequence). The CDR3: CASSLGGQGIEQYF. For the CDR3, the DNA is TGTGCCAGCAGCTTAGGTGGACAGGGGATAGAGCAGTACTTC.

The chain has TRBV5-6 and TRBJ2-3; 9 nucleotides agree with TRBD1. CDR3 length: 16 amino acids. The germline CDR1 and CDR2 sequences are SGHDT and YYEEEE. Losses at the gene ends were 4 bases for V and 8 bases for J; bases not matched to a gene: 14. CDR3 loop: CASSPDRGRDASTQYF. In DNA form, the CDR3 reads TGTGCCAGCAGCCCGGACAGGGGTCGCGACGCCAGTACGCAGTATTTT.

The gene calls are TRBV6-6 and TRBJ1-1, with 11 bases identical to TRBD1. This CDR3 has 13 amino acids. Germline V CDR1 and CDR2: MNHNY, SVGAGI (reference sequence). V shed 5 bases and J 6 bases; nucleotides not matched to a gene: 2. Here the CDR3 reads CASSQGQGAEAFF. Written as DNA, the CDR3 is TGTGCCAGCAGTCAGGGACAGGGGGCTGAAGCTTTCTTT.